The TCR beta chain under discussion was sequenced for a study of cytotoxic CD8 clonotypes in ibrutinib-treated CLL. The wider study: The taking of response samples occurred after a median roughly 11 months of treatment, with a range of 6 to 36.

TCR beta libraries used around 2.2 micrograms of genomic DNA from cryopreserved PBMCs. Only in-frame clones appear in the TCRdb table, and some are missing; sequencing was by immunoSEQ multiplex PCR. The data show about 60,000 clones, roughly three fifths seen once. This clone was observed a few times. Germline values: CDR1 SEHNR, CDR2 FQNEAQ (reference sequence). This CDR3 spans 12 amino acids. V was clipped by 1 base and J by 8 bases, with 8 bases between them. Sample: PBMCs, taken after 24 months of ibrutinib treatment. The chain has TRBV7-9 and TRBJ1-2; no clear D gene. This clonotype was sampled from a human donor with chronic lymphocytic leukemia. The chain's CDR3 is CASSLDWVGYTF. The CDR3 nucleotides read TGTGCCAGCAGCTTAGATTGGGTAGGCTACACCTTC.